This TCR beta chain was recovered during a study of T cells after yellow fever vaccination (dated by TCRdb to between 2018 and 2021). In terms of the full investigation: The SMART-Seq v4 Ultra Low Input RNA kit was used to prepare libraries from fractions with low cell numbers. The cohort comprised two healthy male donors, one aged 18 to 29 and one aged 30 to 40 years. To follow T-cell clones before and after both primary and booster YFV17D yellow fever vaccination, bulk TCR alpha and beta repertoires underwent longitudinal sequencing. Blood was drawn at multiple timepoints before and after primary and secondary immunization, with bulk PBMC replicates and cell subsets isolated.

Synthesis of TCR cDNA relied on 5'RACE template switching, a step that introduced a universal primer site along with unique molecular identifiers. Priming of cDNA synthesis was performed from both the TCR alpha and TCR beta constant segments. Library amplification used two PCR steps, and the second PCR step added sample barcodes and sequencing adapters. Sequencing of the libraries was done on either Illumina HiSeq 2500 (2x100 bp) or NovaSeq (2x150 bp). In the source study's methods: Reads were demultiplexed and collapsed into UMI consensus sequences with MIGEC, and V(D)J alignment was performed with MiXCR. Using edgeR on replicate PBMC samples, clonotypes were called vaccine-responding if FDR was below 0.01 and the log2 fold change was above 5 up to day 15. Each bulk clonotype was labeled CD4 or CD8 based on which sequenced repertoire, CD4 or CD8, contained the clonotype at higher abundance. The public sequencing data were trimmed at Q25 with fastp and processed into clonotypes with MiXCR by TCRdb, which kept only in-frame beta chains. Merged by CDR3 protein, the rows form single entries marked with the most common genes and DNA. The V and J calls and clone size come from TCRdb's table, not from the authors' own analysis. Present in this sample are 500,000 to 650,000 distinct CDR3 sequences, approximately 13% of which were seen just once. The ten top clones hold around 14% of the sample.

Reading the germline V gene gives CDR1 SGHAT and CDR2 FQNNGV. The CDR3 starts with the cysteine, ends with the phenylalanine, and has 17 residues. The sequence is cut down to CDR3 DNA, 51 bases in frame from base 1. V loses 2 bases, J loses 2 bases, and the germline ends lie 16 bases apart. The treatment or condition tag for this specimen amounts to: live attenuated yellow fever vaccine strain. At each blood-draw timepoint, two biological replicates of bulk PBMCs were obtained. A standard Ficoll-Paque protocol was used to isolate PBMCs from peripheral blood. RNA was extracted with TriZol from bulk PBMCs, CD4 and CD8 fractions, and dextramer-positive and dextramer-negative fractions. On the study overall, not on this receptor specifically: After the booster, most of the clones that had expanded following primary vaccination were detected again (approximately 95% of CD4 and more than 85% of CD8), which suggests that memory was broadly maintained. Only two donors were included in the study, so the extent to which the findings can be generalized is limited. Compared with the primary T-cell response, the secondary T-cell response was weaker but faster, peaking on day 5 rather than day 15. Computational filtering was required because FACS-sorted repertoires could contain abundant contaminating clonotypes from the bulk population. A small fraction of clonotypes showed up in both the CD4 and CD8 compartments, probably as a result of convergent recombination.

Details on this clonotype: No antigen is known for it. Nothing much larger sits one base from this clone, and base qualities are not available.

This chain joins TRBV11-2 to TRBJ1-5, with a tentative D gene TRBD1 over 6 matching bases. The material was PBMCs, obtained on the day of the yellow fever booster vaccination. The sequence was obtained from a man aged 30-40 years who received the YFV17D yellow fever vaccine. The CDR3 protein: CASSLISGTFGNQPQHF. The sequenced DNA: TGTGCCAGCAGCTTAATCTCAGGGACATTTGGCAATCAGCCCCAGCATTTT.